Following are 20 T cell receptor beta chains from one sample sequenced in a study of OX40 agonist ivuxolimab in advanced cancers. TCRdb's table, derived via immunoSEQ multiplex PCR, lists solely in-frame clones and lacks some. Of some 11,000 clones listed, 70% to 80% were seen once; the top ten hold about 17%. The starting material was CD4+ or CD8+ T cells sorted from blood, obtained in a trial of the OX40 agonist ivuxolimab. All receptors come from an adult with an advanced solid tumor such as melanoma, head and neck, liver or kidney cancer.

This clone has only one observation. The chain is built from TRBV11-3 and TRBJ1-2, with TRBD1 matching 7 bases. Germline V gene data show CDR1 as SGHNT and CDR2 as YENEEA. J gave up 7 bases and V 1 base, and 3 bases lay outside the gene matches. There are 13 residues in the CDR3. As DNA, the CDR3 is TGTGCCAGCAGCTTAGTTCCAGGGGGTGGCTACACCTTC. It is translated as CASSLVPGGGYTF. Full variable domain (outside the CDR3, taken from reference TRBV11-3 and TRBJ1-2): EAGVVQSPRYKIIEKKQPVAFWCNPISGHNTLYWYLQNLGQGPELLIRYENEEAVDDSQLPKDRFSAERLKGVDSTLKIQPAELGDSAVYLCASSLVPGGGYTFGSGTRLTVV.

The V and J genes are TRBV9 and TRBJ2-7, with no clear D. Germline V lookup: CDR1 SGDLS, CDR2 YYNGEE. The CDR3 extends over 14 amino acids. V lost 0 bases, J lost 3 bases, and 10 bases lay in between. CDR3 sequence reads: CASSVAYRGYEQYF. The CDR3 region has the DNA TGTGCCAGCAGCGTAGCGTATCGCGGCTACGAGCAGTACTTC.

Remarks on this clone: Other nucleotide sequences in the sample specify the same CDR3. The chain couples TRBV5-4 to TRBJ2-1; D ambiguous. V was cut by 0 bases and J by 3 bases, with 7 bases left in between. The CDR3 has 14 residues. Germline-derived CDR1 and CDR2 are SGHNT and YYREEE (reference sequence). The CDR3: CASSLESVYNEQFF. The CDR3 DNA follows: TGTGCCAGCAGCTTGGAGTCAGTCTACAATGAGCAGTTCTTC.

The gene calls are TRBV7-9 and TRBJ2-3; D is possibly TRBD2 (6 bases). The CDR3 runs 16 residues. With 4 bases removed from V and 2 bases from J, the gap between germline ends came to 16 bases. Per germline, CDR1 SEHNR and CDR2 FQNEAQ (reference sequence). CDR3 DNA: TGTGCCAGCAGCTCGCGACCTAGCGCTACCACAGATACGCAGTATTTT. Encoded protein: CASSSRPSATTDTQYF.

As concerns this clone: A much larger clone differs from this one at a single base, so this may be a read error. The chain has TRBV5-4 and TRBJ1-1; D call uncertain. Trimming removed 0 bases at V and 3 bases at J, with 3 bases between. Germline-derived CDR1 and CDR2 are SGHNT and YYREEE (reference sequence). The CDR3 is 12 residues long. The CDR3 region is CASSLVDTEAFF. Written as DNA, the CDR3 is TGTGCCAGCAGCTTGGTGGACACTGAAGCTTTCTTT.

This chain uses TRBV5-1 with TRBJ2-7; 7 bases line up with TRBD1. The V gene end was trimmed by 0 bases and the J gene end by 4 bases; junction bases not matched to a gene: 4. This CDR3 is 14 amino acids long. Looked up from germline, CDR1 is SGHRS and CDR2 is YFSETQ. This CDR3 is CASSLGRGRYEQYF. The DNA of the CDR3 is TGCGCCAGCAGCTTGGGCAGGGGGAGATACGAGCAGTACTTC.

CDR3 in amino acids: CASSYPGQFYGYTF. The CDR3 bases are TGTGCCAGCAGTTACCCGGGACAATTCTATGGCTACACCTTC. This rearrangement joins TRBV6-5 to TRBJ1-2; TRBD1 might be the D (6 bases). The CDR3 runs 14 residues. Trimming removed 2 bases at V and 4 bases at J, with 11 bases between. Germline V gene sequence: CDR1 MNHEY, CDR2 SVGAGI.

The sample holds one count of this clone. The J gene is TRBJ2-7, the V gene TRBV19, with 7 nucleotides matching TRBD1. This CDR3 region has 13 residues. J lost 4 bases, V lost 10 bases, and 10 bases had no gene match. Germline CDR1 reads LNHDA; CDR2 reads SQIVND (reference sequence). This chain's CDR3 is CATLPGQLYEQYF. CDR3 bases: TGTGCCACCCTCCCGGGACAGTTGTACGAGCAGTACTTC.

The V call is TRBV29-1, the J call TRBJ1-1, with TRBD1 as a possible D gene (6 bases). Germline CDR1 SQVTM, CDR2 ANQGSEA. Trimming took off 1 base at V and 0 bases at J, with 15 bases between the two ends. The CDR3 spans 16 residues. CDR3 sequence: CSVEGAGAVMNTEAFF. CDR3 DNA sequence: TGCAGCGTTGAAGGGGCGGGGGCTGTCATGAACACTGAAGCTTTCTTT.

This clone was counted a single time. The V call is TRBV27, the J call TRBJ2-6, with D hard to call. Germline V gene lookup returns CDR1 MNHEY and CDR2 SMNVEV (reference sequence). V gave up 6 bases and J gave up 0 bases, with 12 bases separating them. CDR3 size: 16 residues. CDR3 in amino acids: CASRPGRPSGANVLTF. DNA for the CDR3: TGTGCCAGCAGACCCGGAAGACCCTCTGGGGCCAACGTCCTGACTTTC.

The chain has TRBV7-3 and TRBJ2-2; TRBD2 aligns across 7 bases. J lost 6 bases, V lost 4 bases, and 14 bases had no gene match. This CDR3 spans 17 amino acids. Looked up from germline, CDR1 is SGHTA and CDR2 is FQGTGA. CDR3 residues: CASSSSLAAGYSGELFF. Written as DNA, the CDR3 is TGTGCCAGCAGCTCCTCCCTTGCAGCGGGATATTCCGGGGAGCTGTTTTTT.

This clone was recorded once. The J gene is TRBJ2-5, the V gene TRBV7-9; D remains unclear. Trimming left V 5 bases short and J 3 bases short, with 7 bases between. Germline V gene lookup returns CDR1 SEHNR and CDR2 FQNEAQ (reference sequence). There are 12 residues in the CDR3. This CDR3 reads CASSIGEETQYF. CDR3 in DNA: TGTGCCAGCAGCATTGGGGAAGAGACCCAGTACTTC. The whole variable domain, remainder taken from reference TRBV7-9 and TRBJ2-5, is DTGVSQNPRHKITKRGQNVTFRCDPISEHNRLYWYRQTLGQGPEFLTYFQNEAQLEKSRLLSDRFSAERPKGSFSTLEIQRTEQGDSAMYLCASSIGEETQYFGPGTRLLVL.

V is TRBV7-9 and J is TRBJ2-1; D is uncertain. The CDR3 totals 12 residues. Germline CDR1 reads SEHNR; CDR2 reads FQNEAQ (reference sequence). The V end was cut by 7 bases, the J end by 3 bases, with 7 bases between. In DNA form, the CDR3 reads TGTGCCAGCACCTCTAGCTACAATGAGCAGTTCTTC. As protein: CASTSSYNEQFF.

In its sample, this clone ranks as medium-sized (0.01 to 0.1%). The rearrangement uses TRBV6-5 and TRBJ1-2, with D perhaps TRBD1 (6 bases). This CDR3 comprises 14 residues. V lost 7 bases, J lost 4 bases, and 16 bases lay in between. Germline CDR1 is MNHEY and CDR2 is SVGAGI. CDR3 in amino acids: CASNIGGPSYGYTF. In DNA form, the CDR3 reads TGTGCCAGCAACATAGGGGGTCCCTCCTATGGCTACACCTTC.

V and J are TRBV19 and TRBJ1-5, with D tentatively TRBD1 (5 bases). The germline CDR1 and CDR2 sequences are LNHDA and SQIVND (reference sequence). V was clipped by 5 bases and J by 0 bases, with 11 bases between them. The CDR3 is 15 residues long. CDR3 residues: CASSLTVYSNQPQHF. CDR3 coding DNA: TGTGCCAGTAGTTTGACAGTATATAGCAATCAGCCCCAGCATTTT.

This chain links TRBV27 with TRBJ2-7; 7 bases are a match to TRBD2. The CDR3 extends over 15 amino acids. Trimming at V came to 2 bases and at J to 7 bases, leaving 11 bases not matched to a gene. Per germline, CDR1 MNHEY and CDR2 SMNVEV (reference sequence). The chain's CDR3 is CASSLQLGSGGEQYF. CDR3 nucleotides: TGTGCCAGCAGTTTACAGTTGGGGTCCGGGGGGGAGCAGTACTTC.

With respect to this clone: The likely explanation is a read error, given a far larger clone one base away. The rearrangement joins TRBV4-2 to TRBJ2-5, with D perhaps TRBD2 (6 bases). The end of the DNA fits TRBJ2-7 better, so the J call may be wrong. From germline, CDR1 is LGHNA and CDR2 YNFKEQ. There are 16 residues in the CDR3. This chain's CDR3 is CASSPGPGESVNEQYF. The CDR3 DNA sequence: TGTGCCAGCAGCCCGGGGCCGGGGGAGAGCGTGAACGAGCAGTACTTC.

The V gene is TRBV15, the J gene TRBJ2-7; no reliable D call. Germline V gene lookup returns CDR1 LNHNV and CDR2 YYDKDF (reference sequence). The CDR3 is 14 residues long. V lost 1 base and J 7 bases, leaving 14 bases between the germline ends. As DNA, the CDR3 is TGTGCCACCAGCAGAGCACATGCTCCCCTGGAGCAGTACTTC. This sequence encodes CATSRAHAPLEQYF.

This clone appeared a single time. V usage is TRBV21-1 and J usage is TRBJ2-7; the table's D call TRBD2 went unverified against the DNA. TRBV21-1 is given as a pseudogene. The CDR3 is 16 residues long. In DNA form, the CDR3 reads TGTGCCAGCAGCAAAGTACAGCGGGAGGGCTCCTACGAGCAGTACTTC. Protein: CASSKVQREGSYEQYF.

The chain has TRBV9 and TRBJ2-3; the D is unclear. This CDR3 is built from 13 residues. Germline loops: CDR1 SGDLS, CDR2 YYNGEE. The V and J ends lost 4 bases and 6 bases respectively, with 12 bases between them. The chain's CDR3 is CASSPRLWDTQYF. Written as DNA, the CDR3 is TGTGCCAGCAGCCCCAGACTGTGGGATACGCAGTATTTT. Drawing the rest from reference TRBV9 and TRBJ2-3, the complete variable domain is DSGVTQTPKHLITATGQRVTLRCSPRSGDLSVYWYQQSLDQGLQFLIQYYNGEERAKGNILERFSAQQFPDLHSELNLSSLELGDSALYFCASSPRLWDTQYFGPGTRLTVL.